This TCR beta chain comes out of a study of control samples from healthy donors and cancer patients. The CDR3 has 15 amino acids. Per germline, CDR1 MNHEY and CDR2 SVGAGI. The trim removed 7 bases at V and 7 bases at J, leaving 11 bases unmatched. Assay: immunoSEQ multiplex PCR; the TCRdb copy retains only in-frame clones and omits some. The table has about 15,000 clones, over 80% seen once. Input material: PBMCs. V gene TRBV6-5 combines with J gene TRBJ2-1; 9 bases agree with TRBD2. This sequence was found in a woman aged 70-85 years with colorectal cancer. The CDR3 DNA is TGTGCCAGCACCGCGCGGGCGGGAGGGGGGAATGAGCAGTTCTTC. Protein sequence: CASTARAGGGNEQFF.